The TCR beta chain described here comes from a study of cytomegalovirus exposure and HLA in healthy donors (dated by TCRdb to the late 2010s). Concerning the study at large: An earlier analysis of approximately 590 of the donors reported approximately 290 Gb of sequence data and 117 million unique TCR beta sequences from 150 million to 200 million T cells. Donor age, sex, ethnicity and CMV serostatus were compiled together with the repertoire data. High-throughput TCR immunosequencing, statistical association of individual TCRs with disease status, and machine learning were combined to predict cytomegalovirus infection status. Using immunosequencing, the study profiled T cell repertoires from 500 to 800 subjects and related those repertoires to cytomegalovirus serostatus. Class I and class II HLA loci were covered by the typing at four-digit resolution. Four or five DR-DQ haplotypes were handled as single units for association and clustering, since linkage in the cohort was strong. On average, approximately 250,000 unique TCR beta nucleotide sequences were sequenced per donor among about 400 genotyped donors of the cohort, with roughly 18% of those sequences being non-productive. An earlier analysis of 500 to 650 of the donors applied high-throughput TCR beta sequencing to assess whether each TCR beta V gene segment acted as functional or pseudogenic. To study patterns of TCR occurrence, a later analysis re-analyzed previously published TCR beta repertoires from hundreds of donors and added high-resolution HLA genotyping. In addition to the first cohort of 500 to 850 subjects, a separate validation cohort of around 110 different subjects was used. A later genetic analysis used genome-wide SNP genotypes for about 65% of the 666 donors, treating that subset as a discovery cohort. Every repertoire in the discovery cohort had been generated on one and the same sequencing platform. Among the approximately 430 genotyped donors, 75% to 90% belonged to the genetic ancestry cluster associated with self-reported Caucasian donors. An early release that covered fewer than 750 HLA-typed donors contained about 300 gigabases of sequencing data and about 93 million unique TCR sequences. The study was designed to test whether signatures of past pathogen exposure could be identified by cataloging public T cell receptors. Typing coverage differed by locus: A, B, C, DRB1 and DQB1 were typed in roughly 620-630 donors, DQA1 in about 560, DPA1 in 600 to 610, and DPB1 in 450 to 480. Rather than using new phenotypic data, the later analysis identified candidate immune exposures from TCR beta sequences and from how often those sequences occurred across donors.

The CDR3 covers 15 residues, taking in both the cysteine and the phenylalanine. The entry retains the CDR3 DNA only, 45 bases that are in frame from base 1. V is shortened by 6 bases, J by 7 bases, and the region joining them spans 18 bases. Taken from the germline V gene, the CDR1 and CDR2 loops are MNHEY and SVGAGI. To prepare the library, the immunoSEQ multiplex PCR assay was applied. A mixture of 60 forward primers for TCR Vbeta segments and 13 reverse primers for TCR Jbeta segments was used in the multiplex PCR. The CDR3 region of rearranged TCR beta genes was amplified from genomic DNA by a multiplex PCR assay. On the Illumina HiSeq System, the amplified TCR beta libraries were sequenced as 87-base-pair reads. Under the source paper's analysis protocol: A later analysis tallied tens of millions of unique TCR beta chains across the 666 repertoires, and about 12 million of those chains were shared by two or more donors. To remove PCR and sequencing errors, raw reads were error-corrected and collapsed into unique sequences using a nearest-neighbor algorithm that merged closely related sequences. V, D and J gene segments were assigned by aligning CDR3 sequences to IMGT reference sequences. Each retained sequence needed at least a six-nucleotide match to both a V gene segment and a J gene segment. Rearrangements were classified as productive when the CDR3 lacked stop codons and remained in frame with V and J, and all other rearrangements were classified as non-productive. Following IMGT convention, CDR3 was defined as the stretch from the second conserved V-encoded cysteine to the conserved J-encoded phenylalanine. In an earlier analysis of around 600 of the donors, sequences lacking an unambiguous match to a single V gene segment were excluded. In an earlier analysis of 587 of the donors, a V segment was called functional when productive rearrangements were above 56.7%, and segregating when the standard deviation between donors exceeded 5%. To diagnose cytomegalovirus status from the catalog of TCR beta chain sequences, a statistical classification framework was built. In a later analysis, V and J genes were assigned by comparing TCR nucleotide sequences against IMGT/GENE-DB human TR gene sequences. A later analysis assigned CDR3 sequences and most-parsimonious VDJ recombination scenarios with the TCRdist pipeline. In a later analysis, every TCR beta chain was defined by the combination of its CDR3 amino acid sequence and its V-gene family, and reads without a unique V-gene family were dropped. As a way to deal with suspected cross-contamination and a sequencing artifact, a later analysis dropped nearly 600 nucleotide sequences that were highly shared and had low generation probability. For each public chain, a later analysis derived a clonal expansion index from normalized ranks of inferred template counts within each repertoire. In a later analysis, generation probabilities were computed with a VDJ recombination model fitted to out-of-frame rearrangements, and the resulting probabilities were checked against IGoR. In a later analysis, TCR-TCR, TCR-HLA and TCR-CMV co-occurrence was scored with hypergeometric tests, and a repertoire-size bias correction was applied to TCR pairs. To estimate false discovery rates, a later analysis permuted the HLA or CMV assignments 20 times. In a later analysis, co-occurring TCRs were grouped using DBSCAN, and TCRdist sequence similarity was added for clustering within HLA-allele-positive subsets. Co-occurrence clustering excluded repertoires with fewer than 30,000 or more than 120,000 public chains, plus five with anomalous nucleotide sharing. TCRdb took this table from immuneACCESS and kept in-frame rearrangements with V and J called. Such tables lack part of the clones; where checked against another copy, unresolved V genes explain under half of the gap, and the rest is unexplained. That table furnishes V, J and clone size, whereas the DNA furnished D and trimming. Here the sample has over 150,000 clones; 68% occur a single time. The top ten clones comprise less than 3.5% of the sample.

Remarks on this clone: The target of this receptor is not known. Base qualities are not provided; no much larger clone lies one nucleotide away.

In total, 666 healthy bone marrow donors made up the cohort. All cohort members were sampled while nominally healthy, although unrecorded immune exposures were likely present. The donor was CMV seropositive and belonged to the group of about 290 seropositive cohort members. A peripheral blood sample was provided by each donor, and peripheral blood mononuclear cells were used for TCR beta sequencing. Genomic DNA was extracted from the blood cell samples with the Qiagen DNeasy Blood Extraction Kit. The full study reports these points: In this cohort, only TCR beta chains were sequenced, and detectable features were limited by the absence of alpha or paired-chain data. A later analysis found that HLA-associated TCR beta chains were more clonally expanded and had lower generation probabilities than equally common non-associated chains. A group of highly shared sequence variants was considered likely to be a technical artifact of the sequencing pipeline. In an earlier analysis of some 550 of the donors, most TCR beta V segments were observed in productive rearrangements about 90% or about 30% of the time, broadly matching IMGT annotations. Strong co-occurrence of HLA alleles, especially DR and DQ, made assigning TCR associations to individual alleles difficult. The study listed 164 TCR beta chains as associated with cytomegalovirus. Linkage disequilibrium might explain the correlated functional status among segregating V segments, but an unknown experimental factor could not be ruled out. For the cohort, immune exposure information was limited to CMV serostatus. A few of the identified cytomegalovirus-associated TCR beta chains were confirmed in vitro to be specific for cytomegalovirus antigens. According to a later genetic analysis, donors in an Asian-associated ancestry cluster had fewer N-insertions in productive TCRs than the roughly 670-donor mean. Because HLA typing was unavailable for some donors at each locus, only the typed subset was used in association tests. The earlier analysis of some 540 of the donors excluded roughly 17 rarely observed V segments, including chromosome 9 orphons, because counts were too low. The authors suggested that the approach could potentially be generalized to other disease states and immunological phenotypes. The classifier was reported to diagnose cytomegalovirus status with high specificity and sensitivity in both the original and validation cohorts. Specific HLA alleles were associated with 15,000 to 20,000 TCR beta sequences at a false discovery rate of 0.05 in a later analysis. Some IMGT-functional V segments, including TRBV6-2 and TRBV6-3, could not be told apart with the 87-base-pair reads, so those segments were excluded. A later analysis found that most CMV-associated TCR beta chains appeared HLA-restricted, with HLA associations seemingly driven largely by CMV exposure. Most TCR sequences were observed very rarely across donors, whereas some public TCRs were present in many individuals. A further reported finding was that TCR beta sequences accurately predicted the HLA-A and HLA-B alleles for most subjects in the first cohort. The presence/absence analyses assumed that sequencing depth was roughly uniform across donors, and that assumption may not be true. A later analysis reported that several top co-occurrence clusters appeared linked to parvovirus B19, influenza, CMV and Epstein-Barr virus. In a later genetic analysis, a missense DCLRE1C variant was associated with V-gene and J-gene trimming of TCR beta chains, and the association was replicated in an independent cohort. A later analysis found that TCR association rates varied across HLA loci, with DRB1 alleles showing the most associated TCRs and HLA-C alleles the fewest.

In this chain, TRBV6-5 is recombined with TRBJ1-4, with TRBD1 as a weak D call on 6 bases. The TCR comes from a woman aged 40 to 50 in good health and CMV-seropositive. Sequencing was carried out using PBMCs. The CDR3 is CASRADRDFFEKLFF. At the DNA level, the sequence is TGTGCCAGCAGGGCGGACAGAGACTTTTTTGAAAAACTGTTTTTT.